The following is a T cell receptor (beta chain) sequence with its context. Its antigen is undetermined. TCRdb reanalysed the reads using MiXCR and keeps one entry per CDR3 protein. The table includes approximately 910,000 distinct CDR3 sequences, less than 35% detected once. This record comes from a study of T cell repertoires in cytomegalovirus infection. Overall study: In the study, CMV epitopes included recently identified HLA-C-restricted and well-studied HLA-B-restricted ones. CMV infection together with matching HLA type was indicated by public TCR beta signatures.

Study outcomes and limitations: HLA-C-restricted, CMV-specific TCR beta clonotypes were dominant ex vivo.

Germline-derived CDR1 and CDR2 are MNHEY and SVGEGT. V lost 0 bases, J lost 4 bases, and 16 bases lay in between. This CDR3 contains 16 residues. The receptor was derived from a human donor in good health (CMV status not recorded). Some clones in this sample may be carry-over from other donors' samples. This sequence joins TRBV6-2 or TRBV6-3 and TRBJ2-7, with D perhaps TRBD1 (5 bases). This specimen consisted of cultured CD8+ T cells from PBMCs, obtained from culture after CMV antigen stimulation. The CDR3 region has the DNA TGTGCCAGCAGTTACTCGCAGTCCCAGGGATATTACGAGCAGTACGTC. Its translation: CASSYSQSQGYYEQYV.